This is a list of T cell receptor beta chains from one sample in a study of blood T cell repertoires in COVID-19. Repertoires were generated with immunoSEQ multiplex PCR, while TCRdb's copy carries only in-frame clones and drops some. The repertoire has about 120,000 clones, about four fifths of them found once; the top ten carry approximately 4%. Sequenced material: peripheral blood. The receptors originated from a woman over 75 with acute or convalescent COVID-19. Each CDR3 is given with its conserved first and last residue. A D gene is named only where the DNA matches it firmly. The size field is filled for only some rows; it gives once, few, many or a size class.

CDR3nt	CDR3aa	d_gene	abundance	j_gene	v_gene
TGTGCCAGCTCACCCTACACCGGGACAGGGAATCAGCCCCAGCATTTT	CASSPYTGTGNQPQHF	TRBD1	.	TRBJ1-5	TRBV18
TGTGCCAGCAGCGTAGCAGGGCTAGGCGAGACCCAGTACTTC	CASSVAGLGETQYF	.	once	TRBJ2-5	TRBV9
TGTGCCAGCAGCTTAGAAGGCAGACTCACAGATACGCAGTATTTT	CASSLEGRLTDTQYF	.	.	TRBJ2-3	TRBV7-8
TGTGCCAGCAGCTTAGACTCGGCCGGCGGGGGGTCACCCCTCCACTTT	CASSLDSAGGGSPLHF	.	.	TRBJ1-6	TRBV7-9
TGTGCCAGCAGCCAAGCAAGGAGTATCGGACTCCCCTACACCTTC	CASSQARSIGLPYTF	.	.	TRBJ1-2	TRBV4-2
TGTGCCAGAGGGACAGGGAACTATGGCTACACCTTC	CARGTGNYGYTF	TRBD1	once	TRBJ1-2	TRBV27
TGTGCCAGCAGTCCGGACAGCAACTATGGCTACACCTTC	CASSPDSNYGYTF	.	.	TRBJ1-2	TRBV12-3/TRBV12-4
TGTGCCAGCAGTGAATTCGGGGGGCTTGGCACCGGGGAGCTGTTTTTT	CASSEFGGLGTGELFF	.	.	TRBJ2-2	TRBV25-1
TGTGCCAGCGGAACCCTACTAGCGTACTCCTACAATGAGCAGTTCTTC	CASGTLLAYSYNEQFF	.	.	TRBJ2-1	TRBV21-1
TGTGCCAGCAGCGAGAGCTACGAGCAGTACTTC	CASSESYEQYF	.	few	TRBJ2-7	TRBV7-6
TGTGCCAGCAGCTTAGGAATAGTTTCGTATTTT	CASSLGIVSYF	.	.	TRBJ2-3	TRBV7-2
TGTGCCAGCAGCTTAGGGACAGCGAACGAGCAGTACTTC	CASSLGTANEQYF	.	.	TRBJ2-7	TRBV7-2
TGTGCCAGCAGCTTAGCAGGGGTGGGCTACAATGAGCAGTTCTTC	CASSLAGVGYNEQFF	.	.	TRBJ2-1	TRBV7-2
TGTGCCAGCTCCTTAGGGGACTTCTCTGGAAACACCATATATTTT	CASSLGDFSGNTIYF	.	.	TRBJ1-3	TRBV18
TGCGCCAGCAGCTTAGGGGACAGGGGACATGAAAAACTGTTTTTT	CASSLGDRGHEKLFF	TRBD1	.	TRBJ1-4	TRBV5-1
TGTGCCAGCAACGGAGCGACAGGGTTCACTGAAGCTTTCTTT	CASNGATGFTEAFF	TRBD1	.	TRBJ1-1	TRBV3-1/TRBV3-2
TGTGCCAGCTCACCTGGCGGGGATCGTGGCTACACCTTC	CASSPGGDRGYTF	.	.	TRBJ1-2	TRBV18
TGCGCCAGCAGCTCGCAGTTCTACAATGAGCAGTTCTTC	CASSSQFYNEQFF	.	.	TRBJ2-1	TRBV5-1
TGCGCCAGCAGCTCCGGACTAGCGGCCTACTCCTACGAGCAGTACTTC	CASSSGLAAYSYEQYF	TRBD2	few	TRBJ2-7	TRBV5-1
TGTGCCAGCAGTGGCGGTCTTGGCTACACCTTC	CASSGGLGYTF	.	.	TRBJ1-2	TRBV25-1
TGTGCCAGCAGCCTTCGACAAAGCCTACGAGTAGGGCAGTACTTC	CASSLRQSLRVGQYF	.	.	TRBJ2-7	TRBV5-8
TGTGCCACCAGCGGCAGGGGAGGGGGATACGCTTTCTTT	CATSGRGGGYAFF	.	few	TRBJ1-1	TRBV15
TGTGCCAGCAGCCACAGTTTCGGCAATCAGCCCCAGCATTTT	CASSHSFGNQPQHF	.	.	TRBJ1-5	TRBV28
TGTGCCAGCAATAGACAGGGGATTGGGAACACCGGGGAGCTGTTTTTT	CASNRQGIGNTGELFF	TRBD1	.	TRBJ2-2	TRBV2
TGCGCCAGCAGGCCGACAGGGGGAGATACTGAAGCTTTCTTT	CASRPTGGDTEAFF	TRBD1	.	TRBJ1-1	TRBV5-1
TGTGCCTGGAATGAGGGATCCGCAACTAATGAAAAACTGTTTTTT	CAWNEGSATNEKLFF	.	.	TRBJ1-4	TRBV30
TGTGCCAGCAGCCCCCTCGGACAGGAGAACACCGGGGAGCTGTTTTTT	CASSPLGQENTGELFF	TRBD1	.	TRBJ2-2	TRBV6-2/TRBV6-3
TGTGCCAGCAGGGAACTAGAGACAGAGACCCAGTACTTC	CASRELETETQYF	.	.	TRBJ2-5	TRBV2
TGCAGCGTTCTGGACAGGGTCGACACTGAAGCTTTCTTT	CSVLDRVDTEAFF	TRBD1	.	TRBJ1-1	TRBV29-1
TGTGCCAGCAGTTTAGCCAGTACCTACGAGCAGTACTTC	CASSLASTYEQYF	.	few	TRBJ2-7	TRBV28
TGTGCCAGCAGCTTAAACGGCGGCGGGAACACTGAAGCTTTCTTT	CASSLNGGGNTEAFF	.	.	TRBJ1-1	TRBV7-3